Many counts were recorded for the clone carrying this T cell receptor (beta chain). iRepertoire HTBI primers and Arm-PCR of CDR3 regions built TCR beta libraries. MiXCR was run by TCRdb on the multiplex PCR reads, yielding one entry per CDR3 protein. The top ten clones hold 30% of a sample with hundreds of thousands of distinct CDR3 sequences, approximately 15% of them seen once. The sample comes from a study of regulatory T cells in long-lasting Graves disease. This CDR3 spans 15 amino acids. Trimming removed 5 bases from V and 0 bases from J; junction bases left unmatched: 5. Per germline, CDR1 DFQATT and CDR2 SNEGSKA (reference sequence). The time point was: newly diagnosed GD, antithyroid drugs for less than 3 months. From PBMCs, RNA was extracted and then used to make the TCR library. In addition, the sample was reused for a study of T cells in Graves' hyperthyroidism and ophthalmopathy. That paper adds: Within blood appeared most thyroid clonotypes that had expanded above 0.001.

The sequences come from peripheral blood mononuclear cells (PBMCs), collected at new diagnosis, from a patient treated with antithyroid drugs. V usage is TRBV20-1 and J usage is TRBJ2-1, with TRBD1 identical over 9 bases. The clonotype originates from a man in his forties with Graves disease. CDR3 nucleotide sequence: TGCAGTGCTCGACAGGGGGGATCCTCCTACAATGAGCAGTTCTTC. Residues: CSARQGGSSYNEQFF.